This is a list of T cell receptor beta chains from one sample in a study of vaccination and CD4 T cells after COVID-19. Their antigen targets remain unknown. TCRdb reprocessed the PCR reads with MiXCR, giving one entry per CDR3 protein. The table includes 15,000 to 20,000 distinct CDR3 sequences, 45% to 70% detected once. Sequenced material: CD4+ T cells from blood, cultured in vitro. These receptors originate from a human donor who had recovered from COVID-19. CDR3s include the opening cysteine and the closing phenylalanine or tryptophan. The D gene is left open where the match is weak. The listing skips clone size in some rows; elsewhere it reads once, few, many or a size class.

j_call	v_call	d_call	clone_size	cdr3_aa	cdr3_nt
TRBJ2-2	TRBV27	NA	NA	CASSPAGTRLNTGEPFF	TGTGCCAGCAGCCCCGCCGGGACAAGGTTGAACACCGGGGAGCCGTTTTTT
TRBJ1-1	TRBV12-3/TRBV12-4	TRBD1	NA	CASSMGQGLSEAFF	TGTGCCAGCAGTATGGGACAGGGTTTGAGTGAAGCTTTCTTT
TRBJ1-4	TRBV29-1	NA	NA	CSVGATNEKLFF	TGCAGCGTTGGTGCAACTAATGAAAAACTGTTTTTT
TRBJ2-5	TRBV9	NA	NA	CASSVGMEETQYF	TGTGCCAGCAGCGTAGGAATGGAAGAGACCCAGTACTTC
TRBJ1-2	TRBV6-5	TRBD1	few	CASSYGTDYGYTF	TGTGCCAGCAGTTATGGGACAGACTATGGCTACACCTTC
TRBJ1-2	TRBV2	TRBD1	few	CASSWTGGDYGYTF	TGTGCCAGCAGTTGGACAGGGGGCGATTATGGCTACACCTTC
TRBJ2-1	TRBV7-8	NA	NA	CASSSYLGTNNEQFF	TGTGCCAGCAGCTCCTATTTAGGGACAAACAATGAGCAGTTCTTC
TRBJ2-5	TRBV11-2	NA	NA	CASSRTRGQDQYF	TGTGCCAGCAGCCGGACGCGCGGCCAGGACCAGTACTTC
TRBJ2-2	TRBV11-3	NA	NA	CASSPREKTGELFF	TGTGCCAGCAGCCCCAGAGAGAAGACCGGGGAGCTGTTTTTT
TRBJ1-1	TRBV2	NA	NA	CASSDSLRTEAFF	TGTGCCAGCAGTGACAGCTTGAGGACTGAAGCTTTCTTT
TRBJ1-1	TRBV2	NA	NA	CASSYQQVRYTEAFF	TGTGCCAGCAGTTATCAACAGGTTAGGTACACTGAAGCTTTCTTT
TRBJ2-5	TRBV20-1	NA	NA	CSARRAPQETQYF	TGCAGTGCTAGGAGGGCGCCCCAAGAGACCCAGTACTTC
TRBJ2-3	TRBV6-2/TRBV6-3	NA	few	CASSSLRDTDTQYF	TGTGCCAGCAGTTCCCTTAGGGACACAGATACGCAGTATTTT
TRBJ1-1	TRBV6-2/TRBV6-3	NA	few	CASSSFGRAEAFF	TGTGCCAGCAGTTCCTTCGGGAGAGCTGAAGCTTTCTTT
TRBJ1-1	TRBV19	NA	few	CASIVRLNTEAFF	TGTGCCAGCATCGTTAGGCTGAACACTGAAGCTTTCTTT
TRBJ1-2	TRBV20-1	NA	NA	CSASGGNGYTF	TGCAGTGCTAGTGGAGGGAATGGCTACACCTTC
TRBJ1-1	TRBV6-1	NA	NA	CASSPVGNTEAFF	TGTGCCAGCAGTCCCGTGGGGAACACTGAAGCTTTCTTT
TRBJ2-3	TRBV5-1	NA	NA	CASSLAGQGTDTQYF	TGCGCCAGCAGCTTGGCCGGGCAGGGTACAGATACGCAGTATTTT
TRBJ2-5	TRBV6-2/TRBV6-3	TRBD1	few	CASSYGTGYVETQYF	TGTGCCAGCAGTTATGGGACAGGGTATGTGGAGACCCAGTACTTC
TRBJ2-3	TRBV24-1	NA	NA	CATSGTGFKQYF	TGTGCCACCAGTGGAACGGGGTTTAAGCAGTATTTT
TRBJ2-1	TRBV2	NA	NA	CASSGSSPRGYNEQFF	TGTGCCAGCAGTGGGTCGTCCCCCCGGGGCTACAATGAGCAGTTCTTC
TRBJ1-2	TRBV11-3	NA	NA	CASSLDNIGYTF	TGTGCCAGCAGCCTTGACAATATCGGCTACACCTTC
TRBJ2-3	TRBV7-6	NA	NA	CASSPRGGLPSADTQYF	TGTGCCAGCAGCCCCAGGGGAGGACTCCCTTCCGCAGATACGCAGTATTTT
TRBJ2-3	TRBV20-1	NA	NA	CSAPAASSTDTQYF	TGCAGTGCTCCGGCAGCGTCTAGCACAGATACGCAGTATTTT
TRBJ1-2	TRBV12-3/TRBV12-4	TRBD1	few	CASSSRGGIYGYTF	TGTGCCAGCAGTAGCAGGGGGGGAATCTATGGCTACACCTTC
TRBJ2-7	TRBV7-2	NA	NA	CASSLGPHYEQYF	TGTGCCAGCAGCTTAGGGCCCCACTACGAGCAGTACTTC
TRBJ2-7	TRBV7-9	TRBD1	once	CASSRGQGGTYEQYF	TGTGCCAGCAGCCGAGGACAGGGGGGAACCTACGAGCAGTACTTC
TRBJ2-3	TRBV11-2	NA	NA	CASSSYRGSSTDTQYF	TGTGCCAGCAGCTCGTATAGAGGCTCTAGCACAGATACGCAGTATTTT
TRBJ1-2	TRBV4-1	NA	NA	CASSNPSNYGYTF	TGCGCCAGCAGTAACCCGTCTAACTATGGCTACACCTTC
TRBJ2-2	TRBV21-1	NA	NA	CASSKGPMAGEDRELFF	TGTGCCAGCAGCAAAGGCCCGATGGCAGGGGAGGACCGGGAGCTGTTTTTT
TRBJ2-2	TRBV7-6	NA	NA	CASSLVGGTNTGGLFF	TGTGCCAGCAGCTTAGTTGGGGGGACGAACACCGGGGGGCTGTTTTTT
TRBJ2-7	TRBV7-6	TRBD1	NA	CASRDRDEEQYF	TGTGCCAGCCGGGACAGGGATGAAGAGCAGTACTTC
TRBJ1-2	TRBV28	NA	NA	CASSPETFSGGYTF	TGTGCCAGCAGCCCAGAGACCTTTAGTGGAGGCTACACCTTC